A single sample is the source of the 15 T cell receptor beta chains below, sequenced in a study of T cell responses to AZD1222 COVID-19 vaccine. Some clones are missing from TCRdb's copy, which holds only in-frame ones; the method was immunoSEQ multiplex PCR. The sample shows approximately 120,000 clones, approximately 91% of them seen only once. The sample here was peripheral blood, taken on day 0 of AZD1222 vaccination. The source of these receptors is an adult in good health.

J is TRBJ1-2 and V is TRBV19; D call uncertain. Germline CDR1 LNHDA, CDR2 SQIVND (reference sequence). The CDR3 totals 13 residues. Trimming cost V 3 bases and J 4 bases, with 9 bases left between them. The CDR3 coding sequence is TGTGCCAGTAGTATGTATGGGGTCTATGGCTACACCTTC. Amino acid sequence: CASSMYGVYGYTF.

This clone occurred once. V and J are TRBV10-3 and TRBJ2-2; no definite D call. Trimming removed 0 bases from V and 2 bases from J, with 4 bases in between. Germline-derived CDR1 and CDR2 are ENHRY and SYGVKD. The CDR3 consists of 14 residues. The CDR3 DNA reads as TGTGCCATCAGTGAGTCGAGCAACACCGGGGAGCTGTTTTTT. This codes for CAISESSNTGELFF.

In DNA, the CDR3 is TGTGCCAGTAGTCCGACAGGGAGGGACCATCAGCCCCAGCATTTT. Amino acids: CASSPTGRDHQPQHF. The genes are TRBV19 and TRBJ1-5; 7 positions match TRBD1. J gave up 5 bases and V 5 bases, and 9 bases lay outside the gene matches. CDR3 length: 15 amino acids. Germline V gene sequence: CDR1 LNHDA, CDR2 SQIVND (reference sequence).

In nucleotides, the CDR3 is TGTGCCAGCAGCTTCTGGGCTGCCAGTCGAGGCTCTAACTATGGCTACACCTTC. This codes for CASSFWAASRGSNYGYTF. The chain couples TRBV7-2 to TRBJ1-2; D call uncertain. Germline-derived CDR1 and CDR2 are SGHTA and FQGNSA. Trimming stripped 3 bases from V and 0 bases from J, with 20 bases between. This CDR3 comprises 18 residues.

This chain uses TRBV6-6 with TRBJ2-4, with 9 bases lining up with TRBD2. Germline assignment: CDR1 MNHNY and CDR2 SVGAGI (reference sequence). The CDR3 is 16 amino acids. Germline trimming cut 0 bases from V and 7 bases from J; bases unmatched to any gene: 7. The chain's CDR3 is CASSYSRAGGPNIQYF. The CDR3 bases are TGTGCCAGCAGTTACTCGAGGGCGGGAGGGCCGAACATTCAGTACTTC.

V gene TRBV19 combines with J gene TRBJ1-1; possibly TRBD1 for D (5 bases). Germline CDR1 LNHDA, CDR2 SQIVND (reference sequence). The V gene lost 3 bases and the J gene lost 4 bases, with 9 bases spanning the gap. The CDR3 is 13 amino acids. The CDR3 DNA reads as TGTGCCAGTAGTATTCTGGGGACCACTGAAGCTTTCTTT. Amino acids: CASSILGTTEAFF.

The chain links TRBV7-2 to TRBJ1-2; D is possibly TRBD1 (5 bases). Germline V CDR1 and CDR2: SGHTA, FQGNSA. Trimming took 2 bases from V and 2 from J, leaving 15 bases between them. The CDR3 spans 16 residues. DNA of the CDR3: TGTGCCAGCAGCTTAAAGAGCGGGGCAGGGAACTATGGCTACACCTTC. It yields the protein CASSLKSGAGNYGYTF.

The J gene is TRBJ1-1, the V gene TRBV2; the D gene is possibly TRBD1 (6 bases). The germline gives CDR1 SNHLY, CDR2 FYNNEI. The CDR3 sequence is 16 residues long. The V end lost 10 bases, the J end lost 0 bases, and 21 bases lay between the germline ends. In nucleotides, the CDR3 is TGTGCCATACTACCCGGAGGGGGGCTGATGAACACTGAAGCTTTCTTT. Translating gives CAILPGGGLMNTEAFF.

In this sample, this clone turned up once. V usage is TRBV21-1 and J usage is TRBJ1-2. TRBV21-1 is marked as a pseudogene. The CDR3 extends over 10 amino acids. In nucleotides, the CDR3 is TGTGCCAGCAGCACTAATGGCTACACCTTC. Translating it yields CASSTNGYTF.

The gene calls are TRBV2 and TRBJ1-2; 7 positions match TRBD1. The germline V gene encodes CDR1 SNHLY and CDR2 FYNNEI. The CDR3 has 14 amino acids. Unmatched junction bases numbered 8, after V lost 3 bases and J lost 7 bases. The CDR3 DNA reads TGTGCCAGCAGTGAGGGACAGACGATCCGTGGCTACACCTTC. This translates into CASSEGQTIRGYTF.

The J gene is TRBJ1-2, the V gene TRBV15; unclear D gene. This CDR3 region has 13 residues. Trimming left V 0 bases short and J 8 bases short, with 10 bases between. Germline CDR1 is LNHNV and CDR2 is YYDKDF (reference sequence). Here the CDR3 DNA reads TGTGCCACCAGCAGAGATTTGGCGTGGGGCTACACCTTC. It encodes CATSRDLAWGYTF.

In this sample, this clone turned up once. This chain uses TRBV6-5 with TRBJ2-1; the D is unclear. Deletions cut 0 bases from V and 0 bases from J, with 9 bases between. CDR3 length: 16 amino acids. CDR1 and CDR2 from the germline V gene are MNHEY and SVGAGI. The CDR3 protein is CASSYSAGSSYNEQFF. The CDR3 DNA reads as TGTGCCAGCAGTTACTCTGCTGGTAGCTCCTACAATGAGCAGTTCTTC.

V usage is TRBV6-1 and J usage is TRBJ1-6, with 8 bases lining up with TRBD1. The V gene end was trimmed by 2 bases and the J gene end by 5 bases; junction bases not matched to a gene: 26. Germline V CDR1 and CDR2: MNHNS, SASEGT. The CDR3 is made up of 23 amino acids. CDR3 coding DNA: TGTGCCAGCAGTGAAAAAGGAGGACAGGGACCTTTTTTCCGGCAGACTAATAATTCACCCCTCCACTTT. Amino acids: CASSEKGGQGPFFRQTNNSPLHF.

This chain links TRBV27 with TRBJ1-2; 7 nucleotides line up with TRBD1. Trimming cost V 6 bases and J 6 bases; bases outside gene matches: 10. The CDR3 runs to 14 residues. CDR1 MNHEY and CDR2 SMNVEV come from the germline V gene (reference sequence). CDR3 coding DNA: TGTGCCAGCAGCCCGACAGGGATTCCACATGGCTACACCTTC. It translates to CASSPTGIPHGYTF.

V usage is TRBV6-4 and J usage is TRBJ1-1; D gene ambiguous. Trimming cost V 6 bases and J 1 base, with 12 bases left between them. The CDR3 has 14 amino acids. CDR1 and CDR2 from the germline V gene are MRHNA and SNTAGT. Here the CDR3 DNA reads TGTGCCAGCAGCCCGTTTGGGTCGAACACTGAAGCTTTCTTT. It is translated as CASSPFGSNTEAFF.